This note documents a single T cell receptor (beta chain) sequence. The antigen it recognizes is unknown. Within one base of it there is no much larger clone, and no base qualities were kept. The immunoSEQ Assay, a bias-controlled multiplex PCR, was used to amplify TCRbeta CDR3 regions from genomic DNA. The published analysis was carried out like this. The number of nucleated cells in each sample was estimated by amplification of reference gene primers within the assay. To quantify the absolute abundance of each unique TCRbeta CDR3 rearrangement, sequence reads were collapsed and filtered. For each sample, productive Simpson clonality was calculated as the square root of Simpson's diversity index across productive rearrangements. In its TCRdb copy, this immuneACCESS table keeps in-frame sequences only and misses some clones. Where compared with another copy, unresolved V genes explain less than half of these, and the others have no known cause. That table gives V, J and clone size, and the DNA gave D and trimming. This sample comprises about 26,000 clones, 70% to 90% of them detected only once. 2.8% of the sample belongs to the ten largest clones.

Measured from the cysteine to the phenylalanine, the CDR3 is 18 residues long. The CDR3 DNA has 54 bases and is translated from base 1. The germline V gene encodes CDR1 LGHNA and CDR2 YNFKEQ. Unmatched junction bases come to 15, with V trimmed by 2 bases and J by 5 bases. Collaborating institutions collected whole blood in K2EDTA tubes following their own protocols. For TCRbeta analysis, collaborator samples were shipped as frozen whole blood, as isolated PBMCs, or as DNA extracted from either sample type. This sample was taken from a study of blood T cell repertoires in COVID-19 (dated by TCRdb to the early 2020s). With respect to the entire study: Samples covering the acute and convalescent phases of COVID-19 were provided by collaborators in the United States, Italy and Spain. The prospective study material was composed of cDNA or gDNA derived from T cells, B-cell-depleted T cells, or PBMCs. The dataset comprised deeply sampled blood TCRbeta repertoires from subjects exposed to, actively infected with, or recovered from COVID-19. The repertoires were released in a freely available public database intended as a resource for research on the immune response to SARS-CoV-2. The samples were drawn from the first 160 participants of the ongoing ImmuneRACE study and from 1,254 subjects provided by 6 global collaborators. Nearly every sample came with metadata listing a de-identified subject ID, COVID-19 status, age in years and sex. Where HLA class I and class II types were available, the types were taken from metadata supplied by the sample provider, not from assay-based typing. Overall study results and their limits: The quantity of clinical and demographic metadata differed by source and by participant and was supplied without curation.

The receptor chain draws on TRBV4-2 and TRBJ2-3, and TRBD2 matches 8 of the central bases. Material: peripheral blood. The TCR sequence derives from a human donor in a cohort sampled during active COVID-19. The sequenced DNA: TGTGCCAGCAGCCAATCCCACAGCGGGAGTATCGGAGGAGATACGCAGTATTTT. Its amino acids are CASSQSHSGSIGGDTQYF.